This T cell receptor beta chain comes out of a study of PD-1 blockade in classical Hodgkin lymphoma. Study-level findings and limits: Partial responders and progressors had significantly lower baseline TCR diversity.

The CDR3 extends over 17 amino acids. Germline V gene sequence: CDR1 SGHDN, CDR2 FVKESK. Trimming removed 5 bases at V and 5 bases at J, with 25 bases between. The sample's time point: cycle 4 day 1 (C4D1), after six to seven weeks of nivolumab. Each patient experienced a relapse that followed autologous stem cell transplantation, and brentuximab vedotin exposure varied. Regarding this clone: What it recognizes is unknown.

Some clones are missing from TCRdb's copy, which holds only in-frame ones; the method was immunoSEQ multiplex PCR. Of roughly 96,000 clones listed, more than 85% are singletons. The origin of this receptor is a human donor with classical Hodgkin lymphoma. The sample in question was peripheral blood mononuclear cells (PBMCs), obtained before the fourth cycle of nivolumab. The chain uses TRBV14 and TRBJ2-7; tentative D call: TRBD1 (6 bases). CDR3: CASSSARLTTGFHEQYF. In DNA, the CDR3 is TGTGCCAGCAGCTCTGCAAGGCTCACTACAGGGTTCCACGAGCAGTACTTC.